A single sample gave rise to the 26 T cell receptor beta chains below, sequenced in a study of T cells in women clearing cervical HPV infection. Here immunoSEQ multiplex PCR was the method, and the copy in TCRdb shows in-frame clones only, minus some. The listing contains approximately 31,000 clones. Input material: blood buffy coat. The receptors derive from a woman aged 18 to 75 with a cervical HPV16 infection that either progressed to CIN3+ or cleared (not recorded which).

As regards this clone: The CDR3 end falls 3 residues outside the read, so it is completed with the germline J gene. The chain employs TRBV7-8 and TRBJ2-4; 9 nucleotides agree with TRBD2. The CDR3 is made up of 17 amino acids. The germline V gene encodes CDR1 SGHVS and CDR2 FQNEAQ. V was clipped by 1 base and J by 4 bases; unmatched bases: 8. The CDR3 protein is CASSLGLVAGAKNIQYF. The CDR3 DNA, read in part, is TGTGCCAGCAGCTTAGGGTTAGTAGCGGGAGCTAAAAACATT.

As for this clone: The read falls 3 residues short of the CDR3 end, and the missing part is taken from the germline J gene. The chain combines TRBV7-9 with TRBJ1-1, with 7 bases matching TRBD1. Unmatched junction bases numbered 7, after V lost 5 bases and J lost 4 bases. Germline V CDR1 and CDR2: SEHNR, FQNEAQ (reference sequence). There are 14 residues in the CDR3. CDR3 in amino acids: CASSIQAGGTEAFF. Partial CDR3 DNA: TGTGCCAGCAGCATCCAGGCAGGGGGCACTGAA.

The DNA read from the CDR3 is TGTGCCAGCACCCCCGGGGGTTCAGAGACC. The encoded protein is CASTPGGSET. The whole CDR3 protein reads CASTPGGSETQYF. The chain uses TRBV9 and TRBJ2-5; possibly TRBD2 for D (6 bases). The sequenced fragment ends 3 residues before the CDR3 boundary, so the rest is inferred from the germline J gene. This CDR3 spans 13 amino acids. Trimming removed 6 bases at V and 4 bases at J, with 13 bases between. CDR1 is SGDLS, CDR2 YYNGEE, per germline.

Turning to this clone: The read finishes 3 residues shy of the CDR3 end, and the germline J gene is used to complete it. V is TRBV12-3 or TRBV12-4 and J is TRBJ2-2; 7 bases align to TRBD1. V dropped 4 bases and J dropped 5; count of bases not matched to a gene: 13. The CDR3 has 17 amino acids. CDR3 DNA, as far as it was read: TGTGCCAGCAGTTCCACGATCGGACAGGTGGCAACCGGGGAG. Translation: CASSSTIGQVATGE. The complete CDR3 reads CASSSTIGQVATGELFF.

Concerning this clone: With the read ending 3 residues before the CDR3 end, the germline J gene is used to fill in that end. The gene calls are TRBV19 and TRBJ2-3; 9 bases align to TRBD1. The CDR3 extends over 15 amino acids. V lost 7 bases to trimming and J lost 2 bases; unmatched junction nucleotides: 7. Germline V gene sequence: CDR1 LNHDA, CDR2 SQIVND (reference sequence). This CDR3 is CASKEDRGYTDTQYF. Partial CDR3 DNA: TGTGCCAGTAAAGAGGACAGGGGCTACACAGATACG. The variable domain in full, with the rest retrieved from reference TRBV19 and TRBJ2-3, is DGGITQSPKYLFRKEGQNVTLSCEQNLNHDAMYWYRQDPGQGLRLIYYSQIVNDFQKGDIAEGYSVSREKKESFPLTVTSAQKNPTAFYLCASKEDRGYTDTQYFGPGTRLTVL.

As for this clone: The CDR3 goes on 3 residues after the read ends, and that part is filled in from the germline J gene. The gene calls are TRBV5-1 and TRBJ2-2, with 7 bases lining up with TRBD1. Germline CDR1 SGHRS, CDR2 YFSETQ. The CDR3 runs 12 residues. The CDR3 protein is CASSIRGYGLFF. The CDR3 bases that were read are TGCGCCAGCTCTATCAGGGGGTACGGG.

CDR3 sequence: CASSAARGANVLFF. The CDR3 DNA, read in part, is TGTGCCAGCAGCGCCGCCCGCGGGGCCAACGTA. V and J are TRBV11-3 and TRBJ1-4, with a weak D call TRBD1 (5 bases). The read terminates 3 residues ahead of where the CDR3 ends, so the germline J gene completes it. The germline gives CDR1 SGHNT, CDR2 YENEEA. This CDR3 has 14 amino acids.

As for this clone: The sequence runs out 3 residues before the end of the CDR3; the remainder is reconstructed from the germline J gene. The chain employs TRBV19 and TRBJ1-4, with no clear D. CDR1 is LNHDA, CDR2 SQIVND, per germline (reference sequence). There are 14 residues in the CDR3. The V end lost 7 bases, the J end lost 0 bases, and 9 bases lay between the germline ends. Here the CDR3 reads CASNHEATNEKLFF. The sequenced CDR3 bases are TGTGCCAGTAATCATGAGGCAACTAATGAAAAA.

Regarding this clone: Read coverage stops 3 residues before the CDR3 terminus; the germline J gene supplies the remainder. V is TRBV20-1 and J is TRBJ2-3; D is perhaps TRBD2 (6 bases). Trimming removed 3 bases at V and 0 bases at J, with 7 bases between. Germline V gene lookup returns CDR1 DFQATT and CDR2 SNEGSKA (reference sequence). There are 13 residues in the CDR3. CDR3 in amino acids: CSARDYSTDTQYF. The sequenced part of the CDR3 DNA is TGCAGTGCTAGGGACTATAGCACAGATACG.

A remark on this clone: Read coverage stops 3 residues before the CDR3 terminus; the germline J gene supplies the remainder. The genes are TRBV12-3 or TRBV12-4 and TRBJ2-5, with 8 bases aligning to TRBD2. The trim removed 4 bases at V and 1 base at J, leaving 8 bases unmatched. This CDR3 is 16 amino acids long. The part of the CDR3 DNA that was read is TGTGCCAGCAGTTCGACCGCTCTAGCGGGCCAAGAGACC. Its protein is CASSSTALAGQET. From start to end, the CDR3 is CASSSTALAGQETQYF.

With respect to this clone: The sequenced fragment ends 3 residues before the CDR3 boundary, so the rest is inferred from the germline J gene. The chain carries TRBV18 and TRBJ2-3; TRBD2 matches 11 bases. The CDR3 sequence is 16 residues long. Germline CDR1 KGHSH, CDR2 LQKENI. V lost 3 bases, J lost 0 bases, and 2 bases stayed unmatched. CDR3 residues: CASSPVAGGSTDTQYF. The CDR3 DNA, read in part, is TGTGCCAGCTCACCTGTAGCGGGGGGGAGCACAGATACG.

On this clone: The read gets to within 3 residues of the CDR3 end, and the germline J gene fills in the rest. The chain has TRBV12-5 and TRBJ2-2; 14 nucleotides align to TRBD2. The CDR3 covers 21 residues. V shed 6 bases, J shed 1 base, and the junction held 16 bases outside the gene matches. Germline V gives CDR1 LGHNT, CDR2 FRNRAP. The CDR3 sequence is CASGLLPYAGTSGGNTGELFF. CDR3 DNA, as far as it was read: TGTGCTAGTGGCCTCCTTCCATACGCAGGGACTAGCGGGGGGAACACCGGGGAG.

As concerns this clone: The read stops 3 residues short of the end of the CDR3; the missing end is completed from the germline J gene. The chain carries TRBV5-4 and TRBJ2-6, with D possibly matching TRBD2 (5 bases). This CDR3 contains 16 residues. Trimming removed 0 bases from V and 2 bases from J, with 9 bases in between. From germline, CDR1 is SGHNT and CDR2 YYREEE (reference sequence). Partial CDR3 DNA: TGTGCCAGCAGCTTGGCCGGGGTTGCTGGGGCCAACGTC. The encoded protein is CASSLAGVAGANV. The full CDR3 reads CASSLAGVAGANVLTF. Variable domain in full (rest from reference TRBV5-4 and TRBJ2-6): ETGVTQSPTHLIKTRGQQVTLRCSSQSGHNTVSWYQQALGQGPQFIFQYYREEENGRGNFPPRFSGLQFPNYSSELNVNALELDDSALYLCASSLAGVAGANVLTFGAGSRLTVL.

A remark on this clone: The read ends 3 residues before the CDR3 terminus; that terminus is restored from the germline J gene. The chain carries TRBV2 and TRBJ2-7, with 7 bases matching TRBD1. This CDR3 has 14 amino acids. Germline V CDR1 and CDR2: SNHLY, FYNNEI. V was clipped by 7 bases and J by 2 bases; unmatched bases: 8. The CDR3 sequence: CASKYQGVTYEQYF. The sequenced part of the CDR3 DNA is TGTGCCAGCAAGTACCAGGGGGTCACCTACGAG. The entire variable domain, with the rest obtained from reference TRBV2 and TRBJ2-7, is as follows: EPEVTQTPSHQVTQMGQEVILRCVPISNHLYFYWYRQILGQKVEFLVSFYNNEISEKSEIFDDQFSVERPDGSNFTLKIRSTKLEDSAMYFCASKYQGVTYEQYFGPGTRLTVT.

Comments on this clone: Sequencing ends 3 residues short of the CDR3 end; the germline J gene provides the rest. The rearrangement uses TRBV5-1 and TRBJ2-7; D gene unclear. Germline loops: CDR1 SGHRS, CDR2 YFSETQ. CDR3 length equals 14 residues. Trimming took off 0 bases at V and 6 bases at J, with 13 bases between the two ends. The part of the CDR3 DNA that was read is TGCGCCAGCAGCTTGGAGACTGGAAGTGGCGAG. Its protein product is CASSLETGSGE. The full CDR3 sequence reads CASSLETGSGEQYF.

As concerns this clone: The missing CDR3 end, 3 residues past where the read stops, is filled in from the germline J gene. V and J are TRBV2 and TRBJ1-5, with a tentative D call TRBD1 (6 bases). The V gene's germline CDR1 is SNHLY and CDR2 FYNNEI. Trimming removed 5 bases from V and 3 bases from J, with 14 bases in between. The CDR3 consists of 15 residues. Here the CDR3 reads CASSTGTSLNQPQHF. CDR3 DNA, as far as it was read: TGTGCCAGCAGTACCGGGACATCACTCAATCAGCCC.

With respect to this clone: With the read ending 3 residues before the CDR3 end, the germline J gene is used to fill in that end. This chain joins TRBV18 and TRBJ1-5; D unresolved. Germline V gene sequence: CDR1 KGHSH, CDR2 LQKENI. V was pared by 2 bases and J by 2 bases, with 7 bases between. CDR3 length: 14 amino acids. This CDR3 is CASSPFSGNQPQHF. Partial CDR3 DNA: TGTGCCAGCTCACCATTTTCTGGCAATCAGCCC.

In the case of this clone: The read stops 3 residues short of the end of the CDR3; the missing end is completed from the germline J gene. The chain is built from TRBV7-8 and TRBJ1-2, with D possibly TRBD1 on 5 matching bases. CDR3 size: 16 residues. Trimming left V 1 base short and J 1 base short, with 13 bases between. Germline assignment: CDR1 SGHVS and CDR2 FQNEAQ. CDR3 DNA (partial): TGTGCCAGCAGCTTAGGGGTCGGGGGGTTTAACTATGGC. It translates to CASSLGVGGFNYG. The entire CDR3 is CASSLGVGGFNYGYTF.

With respect to this clone: The read ends 3 residues early relative to the CDR3; the germline J gene fills the gap. V is TRBV19 and J is TRBJ1-2; 8 nucleotides line up with TRBD1. Germline CDR1 and CDR2: LNHDA and SQIVND (reference sequence). The CDR3 has 16 amino acids. CDR3 DNA, as far as it was read: TGTGCCAGTAGTACAACCGGGACAGGTTTCCCCCTCGGC. This translates into CASSTTGTGFPLG. The whole CDR3 protein is CASSTTGTGFPLGYTF. Full variable domain (outside the CDR3, taken from reference TRBV19 and TRBJ1-2): DGGITQSPKYLFRKEGQNVTLSCEQNLNHDAMYWYRQDPGQGLRLIYYSQIVNDFQKGDIAEGYSVSREKKESFPLTVTSAQKNPTAFYLCASSTTGTGFPLGYTFGSGTRLTVV.

In the case of this clone: The missing CDR3 end, 3 residues past where the read stops, is filled in from the germline J gene. The rearrangement joins TRBV6-7 to TRBJ1-4, with 7 bases that match TRBD1. TRBV6-7 is placed among ORFs of uncertain function. The CDR3 extends over 12 amino acids. V gave up 8 bases and J gave up 8 bases; unmatched junction bases: 5. Incomplete CDR3 DNA: TGTGCCAGCCTCCCAGGGGGGGAAAAA. Translated, it gives CASLPGGEK. The CDR3 as a whole reads CASLPGGEKLFF.

Notes on this clone: Read sequence stops 3 residues before the CDR3 end, and the germline J gene provides the missing end. V usage is TRBV19 and J usage is TRBJ1-4, with D possibly matching TRBD1 (6 bases). CDR3 size: 15 residues. V was shortened by 8 bases and J by 8 bases, with 21 bases between the two germline ends. CDR1 is LNHDA, CDR2 SQIVND, per germline (reference sequence). The DNA read from the CDR3 is TGTGCCAGTTCCGGGGCGGACAGCAGAACAGAAAAA. Protein: CASSGADSRTEK. The entire CDR3 protein reads CASSGADSRTEKLFF. Full variable domain (rest looked up from reference TRBV19 and TRBJ1-4): DGGITQSPKYLFRKEGQNVTLSCEQNLNHDAMYWYRQDPGQGLRLIYYSQIVNDFQKGDIAEGYSVSREKKESFPLTVTSAQKNPTAFYLCASSGADSRTEKLFFGSGTQLSVL.

Concerning this clone itself: With the read ending 3 residues before the CDR3 end, the germline J gene is used to fill in that end. The rearrangement joins TRBV20-1 to TRBJ2-1, with D unresolved. With 3 bases removed from V and 7 bases from J, the gap between germline ends came to 16 bases. This CDR3 comprises 14 residues. Germline loops: CDR1 DFQATT, CDR2 SNEGSKA (reference sequence). The CDR3 bases that were read are TGCAGTGCTAGTAGGTCTCTACCGCGGAATGAG. This translates into CSASRSLPRNE. The full-length CDR3 reads as CSASRSLPRNEQFF.

On this clone: The DNA ends 3 residues before the CDR3 does, and the rest of the CDR3 is filled in from the germline J gene. The chain employs TRBV19 and TRBJ1-5; D is perhaps TRBD1 (6 bases). V was pared by 6 bases and J by 4 bases, with 19 bases between. The CDR3 covers 16 residues. From germline, CDR1 is LNHDA and CDR2 SQIVND (reference sequence). CDR3 DNA (partial): TGTGCCAGTAGAACGCTTACAGGGATGAAGAATCAGCCC. This gives the protein CASRTLTGMKNQP. The full CDR3 protein reads CASRTLTGMKNQPQHF. Drawing the rest from reference TRBV19 and TRBJ1-5, the complete variable domain is DGGITQSPKYLFRKEGQNVTLSCEQNLNHDAMYWYRQDPGQGLRLIYYSQIVNDFQKGDIAEGYSVSREKKESFPLTVTSAQKNPTAFYLCASRTLTGMKNQPQHFGDGTRLSIL.

Of note for this clone: The CDR3 end falls 3 residues outside the read, so it is completed with the germline J gene. The chain recombines TRBV2 with TRBJ2-3; perhaps TRBD2 as D (7 bases). Trimming removed 5 bases from V and 5 bases from J, with 14 bases in between. In germline, CDR1 is SNHLY, CDR2 FYNNEI. The CDR3 loop spans 14 amino acids. The covered CDR3 bases are TGTGCCAGCAGTTTTGAGAGGGGGGGAGATACG. As protein: CASSFERGGDT. The entire CDR3 sequence reads CASSFERGGDTQYF.

Worth noting for this clone: The read falls 3 residues short of the CDR3 end, and the missing part is taken from the germline J gene. The V gene is TRBV20-1, the J gene TRBJ2-7, with D perhaps matching TRBD1 (5 bases). Germline-derived CDR1 and CDR2 are DFQATT and SNEGSKA (reference sequence). This CDR3 spans 17 amino acids. The ends were cut back, 1 base at V and 0 bases at J, with 19 bases in the middle. The CDR3 loop is CSARVGQVQRFSYEQYF. The DNA read from the CDR3 is TGCAGTGCTAGAGTGGGGCAGGTTCAACGATTCTCCTACGAG.

With respect to this clone: The DNA ends 3 residues before the CDR3 does, and the rest of the CDR3 is filled in from the germline J gene. V and J are TRBV7-3 and TRBJ2-7; 9 nucleotides line up with TRBD1. The germline V gene encodes CDR1 SGHTA and CDR2 FQGTGA. The CDR3 covers 15 residues. The junction had 5 bases not matched to a gene; V was cut back by 2 bases and J by 3 bases. The CDR3 protein is CASSLVGDRVYEQYF. The DNA read from the CDR3 is TGTGCCAGCAGCTTAGTCGGGGACAGGGTCTACGAG.